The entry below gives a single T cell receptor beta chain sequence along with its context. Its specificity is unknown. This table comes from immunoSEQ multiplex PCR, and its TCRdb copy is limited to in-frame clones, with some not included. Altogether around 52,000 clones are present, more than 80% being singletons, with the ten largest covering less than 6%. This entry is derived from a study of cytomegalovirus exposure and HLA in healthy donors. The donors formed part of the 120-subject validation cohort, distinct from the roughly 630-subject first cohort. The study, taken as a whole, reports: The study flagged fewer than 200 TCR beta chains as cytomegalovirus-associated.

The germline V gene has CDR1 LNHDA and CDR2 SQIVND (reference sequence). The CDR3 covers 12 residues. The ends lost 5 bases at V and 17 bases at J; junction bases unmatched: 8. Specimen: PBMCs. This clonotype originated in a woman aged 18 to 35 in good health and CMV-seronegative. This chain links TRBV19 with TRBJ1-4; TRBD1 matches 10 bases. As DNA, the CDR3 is TGTGCCAGTAGTTTAAGACAGGGGGCGGTTTTTTTT. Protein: CASSLRQGAVFF.